The rows below give T cell receptor beta chains drawn from one sample of a study of human T cells and chemical hapten exposure. Via MiXCR, TCRdb re-called the RACE reads, giving one row per CDR3 protein. The repertoire consists of 84,000 or so distinct CDR3 sequences, with about 8% occurring once and the leading ten covering just over 2.5%. This material consisted of whole blood, taken in connection with sensitization to the hapten diphenylcyclopropenone (DPC). Receptor source: a man aged 40-55 years with alopecia areata. Some clones in this sample may be carry-over from other donors' samples. The CDR3 runs from the conserved cysteine through the conserved F or W. The order of the fields is J gene, D gene, V gene, clone size, CDR3 DNA, CDR3 protein. D genes are given only for firm matches. Clone sizes are given selectively: once, few, many, or a class where the clone is expanded.

TRBJ1-1	TRBD1	TRBV2	few	TGTGCCAGTTCGAAGGACAGGGGGATCATGAACACTGAAGCTTTCTTT	CASSKDRGIMNTEAFF
TRBJ2-5	TRBD2	TRBV14	few	TGTGCCAGCAGCCAAGTTGTAGCGGGAGTCGAGACCCAGTACTTC	CASSQVVAGVETQYF
TRBJ2-7	TRBD1	TRBV19	.	TGTGCCAGTACCAACACCGGGACAGGGGTCTACGAGCAGTACTTC	CASTNTGTGVYEQYF
TRBJ2-1	TRBD2	TRBV7-2	few	TGTGCCAGCAGCCTAGCGGGAGTTCGCTACAATGAGCAGTTCTTC	CASSLAGVRYNEQFF
TRBJ2-1	.	TRBV20-1	medium-sized	TGCAGTGCTAGTGGGGGTGACGGTTGGGTAAGTGAGCAGTTCTTC	CSASGGDGWVSEQFF
TRBJ1-5	.	TRBV28	.	TGTGCCAGCAGCCCGACAATTTGGGGGGTACCCAATCAGCCCCAGCATTTT	CASSPTIWGVPNQPQHF
TRBJ1-2	.	TRBV14	.	TGTGCCAGCAGCCATGACGGGATCTATGGCTACACCTTC	CASSHDGIYGYTF
TRBJ2-2	TRBD2	TRBV14	.	TGTGCCAGCAGCGAAGGGGAGGTATATAAGGGACTACTCACCGGGGAGCTGTTTTTT	CASSEGEVYKGLLTGELFF
TRBJ1-1	.	TRBV2	.	TGTGCCATCTCCGGGGAAAAAAACACTGAAGCTTTCTTT	CAISGEKNTEAFF
TRBJ2-7	TRBD2	TRBV28	.	TGTGCCAGCAGTTTACTAGCGGGAGGGCCTAGTCTCGGCTACGAGCAGTACTTC	CASSLLAGGPSLGYEQYF
TRBJ1-5	.	TRBV14	many	TGTGCCAGCAGCCAAGGGGGTGGTTCGGGTCGCAATCAGCCCCAGCATTTT	CASSQGGGSGRNQPQHF
TRBJ2-2	TRBD2	TRBV7-2	.	TGTGCCAGCAACCTAGCGGGAGGCTACACCGGGGAGCTGTTTTTT	CASNLAGGYTGELFF
TRBJ1-1	.	TRBV27	.	TGTGCCAGCAGTAGAGTCGGAGTTATGAACACTGAAGCTTTCTTT	CASSRVGVMNTEAFF
TRBJ1-5	.	TRBV28	many	TGTGCCAGCAGTTCGGGGGGTTCTGGCAATCAGCCCCAGCATTTT	CASSSGGSGNQPQHF
TRBJ2-3	.	TRBV4-2	.	TGTGCCAGCAGCCAAACGACGACAGATACGCAGTATTTT	CASSQTTTDTQYF
TRBJ1-1	TRBD1	TRBV10-3	many	TGTGCCATCAGTGATATGGACAGGATGAACACTGAAGCTTTCTTT	CAISDMDRMNTEAFF
TRBJ2-5	TRBD1	TRBV12-3/TRBV12-4	few	TGTGCCAGCACCCTCAGTCTCGGGACAGGGGGCCGAAAGGAGTACCAAGAGACCCAGTACTTC	CASTLSLGTGGRKEYQETQYF
TRBJ2-3	TRBD2	TRBV10-3	few	TGTGCCATCGAAACGGGAGGGGCAGATACGCAGTATTTT	CAIETGGADTQYF
TRBJ2-3	TRBD2	TRBV7-2	.	TGTGCCAGCAGGGCCGGGGAGGGCACGCTGGATACGCAGTATTTT	CASRAGEGTLDTQYF
TRBJ1-2	TRBD1	TRBV19	.	TGTGCCAGTAGTACACGGACAGGGACGGGCGGCTACACCTTC	CASSTRTGTGGYTF
TRBJ2-6	.	TRBV6-5	many	TGTGCCAGCAGTTCCCCCCAGACGGGAGGGGCCAACGTCCTGACTTTC	CASSSPQTGGANVLTF
TRBJ1-1	.	TRBV27	few	TGTGCCAGCAGTTTACGGAACCTGAACACTGAAGCCTTCTTT	CASSLRNLNTEAFF
TRBJ2-1	.	TRBV19	.	TGTGCCAGTAGGCCTGTGGCGGCCCGCCCCTACAATGAGCAGTTCTTC	CASRPVAARPYNEQFF
TRBJ2-2	TRBD1	TRBV5-4	few	TGTGCCAGCAGCTTGGGACAGGGGTTCGGGACCGGGGAGCTGTTTTTT	CASSLGQGFGTGELFF
TRBJ2-5	TRBD1	TRBV18	.	TGTGCCAGCTCCCTCGACAGGGGCCAAGAGACCCAGTACTTC	CASSLDRGQETQYF
TRBJ2-2	.	TRBV5-4	.	TGTGCCAGCAGCTCACGCGGGCAAACCGGGGAGCTGTTTTTT	CASSSRGQTGELFF
TRBJ1-1	.	TRBV6-6	few	TGTGCCAGCAGTCCCAAGGTTGGGGGGAGCACTGAAGCTTTCTTT	CASSPKVGGSTEAFF
TRBJ2-1	.	TRBV24-1	many	TGTGCCACCAGTGACCCCAACAGGGACGATGAGCAGTTCTTC	CATSDPNRDDEQFF
TRBJ2-1	.	TRBV5-5	.	TGTGCCAGCAGCTTGGCCCCAGACAATGAGCAGTTCTTC	CASSLAPDNEQFF
TRBJ1-1	.	TRBV12-3/TRBV12-4	few	TGTGCCAGCAGACCATCGACGGGGCTGTTGAACACTGAAGCTTTCTTT	CASRPSTGLLNTEAFF
TRBJ1-1	TRBD1	TRBV7-2	.	TGTGCCAGCAGCAAGGGACAGTCCATGAACACTGAAGCTTTCTTT	CASSKGQSMNTEAFF
TRBJ2-7	TRBD2	TRBV12-3/TRBV12-4	few	TGTGCCAGCAGTAGACTAGCGGGCCCATCCTACGAGCAGTACTTC	CASSRLAGPSYEQYF
TRBJ1-2	.	TRBV30	few	TGTGCCTGGGGAGGGTACCTAGGCTACACCTTC	CAWGGYLGYTF
TRBJ2-7	TRBD1	TRBV5-1	many	TGCGCCAGCAGCTTTCCCGGGACAGGGTCTCGAGAGCAGTACTTC	CASSFPGTGSREQYF
TRBJ2-2	.	TRBV19	.	TGTGCCATCTTGGACCAGCGGGCCACCGGGGAGCTGTTTTTT	CAILDQRATGELFF
TRBJ1-6	.	TRBV7-9	few	TGTGCCAGCAGCCAACTCTATAATTCACCCCTCCACTTT	CASSQLYNSPLHF
TRBJ2-3	TRBD2	TRBV6-2/TRBV6-3	few	TGTGCCAGCAGTTACGGGACTAGCTTGACAGATACGCAGTATTTT	CASSYGTSLTDTQYF
TRBJ1-5	.	TRBV7-6	many	TGTGCCAGCAGCTTAGCGATCGGGGCCCAGCCCCAGCATTTT	CASSLAIGAQPQHF
TRBJ2-1	.	TRBV15	many	TGTGCCACCAAAACGGGACCAGTTAGCTCCTACAATGAGCAGTTCTTC	CATKTGPVSSYNEQFF
TRBJ2-4	TRBD1	TRBV28	many	TGTGCCAGCAGTTTATCCCCACAGGGGCTAGCCAAAAACATTCAGTACTTC	CASSLSPQGLAKNIQYF
TRBJ1-6	.	TRBV7-9	many	TGTGCCAGCAGCTTAATGGGTGATTCACCCCTCCACTTT	CASSLMGDSPLHF
TRBJ2-5	TRBD1	TRBV7-2	few	TGTGCCAGCAGCTTGATGGGACAGCCACAAGAGACCCAGTACTTC	CASSLMGQPQETQYF
TRBJ2-7	TRBD1	TRBV6-6	.	TGTGCCAGCAGTTGGTCCCGGGACAGTTACGAGCAGTACTTC	CASSWSRDSYEQYF
TRBJ2-2	.	TRBV4-2	many	TGTGCCAGCAGCCAAGTCAGAGAGTGGGGAGGCGGGGAGCTGTTTTTT	CASSQVREWGGGELFF
TRBJ1-5	.	TRBV12-3/TRBV12-4	.	TGTGCCAGCAGTTCCCGTGGGGGGGCGAATATACAGCCCCAGCATTTT	CASSSRGGANIQPQHF
TRBJ2-7	.	TRBV28	many	TGTGCCAGCAGTTTTTCTTTCGGTCTAGCATACGAGCAGTACTTC	CASSFSFGLAYEQYF
TRBJ2-7	TRBD2	TRBV18	few	TGTGCCAGCTCACCTAGCGGGAGCAAAGGCGAGCAGTACTTC	CASSPSGSKGEQYF
TRBJ1-1	.	TRBV28	.	TGTGCCAGCAGTCAGACAGCGTTTTTCATGAACACTGAAGCTTTCTTT	CASSQTAFFMNTEAFF